This T cell receptor (beta chain) derives from a study of blood T cell repertoires in COVID-19. Study summary: Researchers got acute and convalescent COVID-19 samples from the United States, Italy and Spain.

Germline CDR1 reads SEHNR; CDR2 reads FQNEAQ (reference sequence). The CDR3 contains 14 residues. Trimming shortened V by 7 bases and J by 1 base, and 14 bases separated the two germline ends. Libraries were prepared by immunoSEQ multiplex PCR; TCRdb keeps only in-frame clonotypes and omits some of them. This table has 200,000 to 300,000 clones, less than 90% appearing once. The origin of this receptor is a man in his 60s with acute or convalescent COVID-19. The chain joins TRBV7-9 to TRBJ2-7; no definite D call. Sequencing was done on a sample of peripheral blood. The CDR3 DNA reads TGTGCCAGCACCTCGGCGGCCACTTCCTACGAGCAGTACTTC. As protein: CASTSAATSYEQYF.